Given below is one TCR beta chain in context. These data are taken from a study of blood T cell repertoires in COVID-19. CDR3 size: 15 residues. Germline loops: CDR1 SGHRS, CDR2 YFSETQ. The V and J ends lost 0 bases and 1 base respectively, with 9 bases between them. Measured with immunoSEQ multiplex PCR; TCRdb has only the in-frame clones, and not every one. The sample includes around 120,000 clones, roughly 87% of them seen just once. The chain carries TRBV5-1 and TRBJ2-3, with D tentatively TRBD2 (6 bases). This TCR came from a human donor in a cohort sampled during active COVID-19. The sequencing input was peripheral blood. Written as DNA, the CDR3 is TGCGCCAGCAGCTTGGCGCGGGGCGGCACAGATACGCAGTATTTT. Its protein is CASSLARGGTDTQYF.